Each of the 27 T cell receptor beta chains below was sequenced from the same sample in a study of blood T cell repertoires in COVID-19. Sequencing was performed with immunoSEQ multiplex PCR; in TCRdb, only in-frame clones are kept and a portion is missing. The repertoire holds some 190,000 clones, more than 60% seen once, with around an eighth in the top ten. The specimen sequenced was peripheral blood. The receptors here all came from a woman aged 50 to 60 with acute or convalescent COVID-19.

The rearrangement joins TRBV30 to TRBJ1-1; 8 bases map to TRBD1. Germline V gene lookup returns CDR1 GTSNPN and CDR2 SVGIG (reference sequence). Losses at the gene ends were 0 bases for V and 4 bases for J; bases not matched to a gene: 4. This CDR3 is built from 14 residues. For the CDR3, the DNA is TGTGCCTGGAGTGTACAGGGGGGGACCACTGAAGCTTTCTTT. Protein sequence: CAWSVQGGTTEAFF.

The sample holds one count of this clone. This rearrangement joins TRBV6-1 to TRBJ2-3; TRBD1 agrees at 7 bases. V dropped 3 bases and J dropped 2; count of bases not matched to a gene: 5. The CDR3 length is 15 residues. Per germline, CDR1 MNHNS and CDR2 SASEGT. CDR3 in DNA: TGTGCCAGCAGTGAGCAGGGGGTATACACAGATACGCAGTATTTT. It encodes CASSEQGVYTDTQYF.

The chain uses TRBV5-4 and TRBJ2-1, with TRBD1 matching over 7 bases. V was pared by 2 bases and J by 6 bases, with 11 bases of the junction left unmatched. The CDR3 length is 16 residues. The germline CDR1 and CDR2 sequences are SGHNT and YYREEE (reference sequence). CDR3 bases: TGTGCCAGCAGCTTAGGGCAACAGGGGCGTCGCAATGAGCAGTTCTTC. It codes for CASSLGQQGRRNEQFF.

The gene calls are TRBV13 and TRBJ2-7; 10 positions agree with TRBD2. V gave up 3 bases and J gave up 0 bases; unmatched junction bases: 11. Germline V gene sequence: CDR1 PRHDT, CDR2 FYEKMQ (reference sequence). The CDR3 is made up of 18 amino acids. The CDR3 is CASSFWTRASGSSYEQYF. The DNA of the CDR3 is TGTGCCAGCAGCTTTTGGACTAGGGCTAGCGGGAGCTCCTACGAGCAGTACTTC.

The chain has TRBV28 and TRBJ1-1; D is ambiguous. CDR1 and CDR2 (germline): MDHEN, SYDVKM. CDR3 length equals 17 residues. Trimming stripped 4 bases from V and 0 bases from J, with 18 bases between. The CDR3 here is CASSSHLFQTMNTEAFF. The CDR3 region has the DNA TGTGCCAGCAGTTCGCATCTATTTCAGACTATGAACACTGAAGCTTTCTTT.

The V and J genes are TRBV28 and TRBJ1-2; 7 nucleotides agree with TRBD1. Looked up from germline, CDR1 is MDHEN and CDR2 is SYDVKM. V lost 0 bases, J lost 0 bases, and 4 bases stayed unmatched. The CDR3 length is 16 residues. CDR3: CASSLWGTAPNYGYTF. The CDR3 DNA follows: TGTGCCAGCAGTTTATGGGGGACAGCACCTAACTATGGCTACACCTTC.

The chain couples TRBV28 to TRBJ1-3; D perhaps matches TRBD1 (6 bases). The CDR3 is 15 amino acids. The germline V gene has CDR1 MDHEN and CDR2 SYDVKM. V was pared by 6 bases and J by 0 bases, with 12 bases between. CDR3 protein: CASRKGGGSGNTIYF. CDR3 DNA: TGTGCCAGCAGGAAGGGAGGGGGCTCTGGAAACACCATATATTTT.

The chain uses TRBV5-1 and TRBJ1-6; D may be TRBD1 (5 bases). This CDR3 contains 14 residues. Germline V gives CDR1 SGHRS, CDR2 YFSETQ. Trimming pared 6 bases from V and 8 bases from J, leaving 15 bases between. The CDR3 reads CASTSGQGYSPLHF. DNA for the CDR3: TGCGCCAGCACCTCGGGCCAGGGATATTCACCCCTCCACTTT.

V usage is TRBV6-5 and J usage is TRBJ1-2; 8 nucleotides align to TRBD1. Trimming took 6 bases from V and 3 from J; bases not matched to a gene: 6. CDR3 length equals 14 residues. Germline CDR1 reads MNHEY; CDR2 reads SVGAGI. The CDR3 bases are TGTGCCAGCAGCCGACAGGGGTCGGACTATGGCTACACCTTC. Translated, it gives CASSRQGSDYGYTF.

J is TRBJ1-5 and V is TRBV6-5; D may be TRBD1 (5 bases). With 4 bases removed from V and 0 bases from J, the gap between germline ends came to 13 bases. Germline values: CDR1 MNHEY, CDR2 SVGAGI. The CDR3 extends over 16 amino acids. The CDR3 nucleotides are TGTGCCAGCAGTTCCACCCCAGGGTATAGCAATCAGCCCCAGCATTTT. This codes for CASSSTPGYSNQPQHF.

This chain connects TRBV28 to TRBJ2-7; D remains unclear. The CDR3 runs 13 residues. CDR1 is MDHEN, CDR2 SYDVKM, per germline. Trimming shortened V by 5 bases and J by 2 bases, and 10 bases separated the two germline ends. CDR3 amino acids: CASSPPPAYEQYF. CDR3 nucleotides: TGTGCCAGCAGTCCCCCACCGGCCTACGAGCAGTACTTC.

V gene TRBV19 combines with J gene TRBJ2-1; no clear D. The CDR3 consists of 14 residues. Per the germline V gene, CDR1 is LNHDA and CDR2 is SQIVND (reference sequence). The V end lost 3 bases, the J end lost 4 bases, and 10 bases lay between the germline ends. The CDR3 here is CASSIGSLYNEQFF. In DNA, the CDR3 is TGTGCCAGTAGTATCGGGTCGTTATACAATGAGCAGTTCTTC.

V usage is TRBV27 and J usage is TRBJ1-1, with TRBD1 as a possible D gene (6 bases). Germline V gene data show CDR1 as MNHEY and CDR2 as SMNVEV (reference sequence). The ends were cut back, 2 bases at V and 0 bases at J, with 16 bases in the middle. The CDR3 sequence is 17 residues long. The CDR3 protein is CASSLPLRQAMNTEAFF. CDR3 in DNA: TGTGCCAGCAGTTTACCCCTCCGACAGGCCATGAACACTGAAGCTTTCTTT.

The chain links TRBV28 to TRBJ2-7, with 12 bases lining up with TRBD2. CDR3 length: 15 residues. Per germline, CDR1 MDHEN and CDR2 SYDVKM. V lost 6 bases, J lost 7 bases, and 10 bases stayed unmatched. The CDR3 sequence is CASRPPGLAGKEQYF. CDR3 coding DNA: TGTGCCAGCAGGCCGCCCGGACTAGCGGGAAAGGAGCAGTACTTC.

The V gene is TRBV30, the J gene TRBJ2-1, with TRBD1 matching 9 bases. Germline V CDR1 and CDR2: GTSNPN, SVGIG (reference sequence). This CDR3 is built from 15 residues. The V segment lost 5 bases and the J segment 7 bases; nucleotides outside the gene matches: 12. CDR3 in DNA: TGTGCCTGGTCATTAACAGGGGGCGCGGGAAATGAGCAGTTCTTC. Translation: CAWSLTGGAGNEQFF. Together with reference TRBV30 and TRBJ2-1, the CDR3 gives the full variable domain: SQTIHQWPATLVQPVGSPLSLECTVEGTSNPNLYWYRQAAGRGLQLLFYSVGIGQISSEVPQNLSASRPQDRQFILSSKKLLLSDSGFYLCAWSLTGGAGNEQFFGPGTRLTVL.

This clone was seen a few times. This chain uses TRBV28 with TRBJ1-6; D is unclear. V was shortened by 4 bases and J by 6 bases, with 13 bases between the two germline ends. Looked up from germline, CDR1 is MDHEN and CDR2 is SYDVKM. The CDR3 has 15 amino acids. This CDR3 is CASSSSGSGNSPLHF. CDR3 DNA sequence: TGTGCCAGCAGTTCATCCGGGTCCGGTAATTCACCCCTCCACTTT. Looking up the rest from reference TRBV28 and TRBJ1-6 gives the full variable domain: DVKVTQSSRYLVKRTGEKVFLECVQDMDHENMFWYRQDPGLGLRLIYFSYDVKMKEKGDIPEGYSVSREKKERFSLILESASTNQTSMYLCASSSSGSGNSPLHFGNGTRLTVT.

In DNA form, the CDR3 reads TGTGCCAGCAGTGGGACTAGCTACGAGCAGTACTTC. It encodes CASSGTSYEQYF. V and J are TRBV2 and TRBJ2-7, with 7 bases fitting TRBD2. The CDR3 is made up of 12 amino acids. The junction had 0 bases not matched to a gene; V was cut back by 4 bases and J by 3 bases. Germline CDR1 is SNHLY and CDR2 is FYNNEI.

This clone was detected a few times. This chain joins TRBV19 and TRBJ1-1; D gene uncertain. Germline assignment: CDR1 LNHDA and CDR2 SQIVND (reference sequence). The V gene lost 3 bases and the J gene lost 6 bases, with 11 bases spanning the gap. The CDR3 runs 13 residues. Here the CDR3 DNA reads TGTGCCAGTAGTATTGGTTTCGGGGCTGAAGCTTTCTTT. Translation: CASSIGFGAEAFF.

The chain carries TRBV24-1 and TRBJ1-2; 10 bases map to TRBD1. The CDR3 contains 15 residues. V shed 4 bases, J shed 4 bases, and the junction held 5 bases outside the gene matches. Germline CDR1 and CDR2: KGHDR and SFDVKD. As DNA, the CDR3 is TGTGCCACCAGTGAGTCGGGACAGGGGTTCTATGGCTACACCTTC. Amino acids: CATSESGQGFYGYTF.

The V call is TRBV5-4, the J call TRBJ1-6; no firm D call. Germline values: CDR1 SGHNT, CDR2 YYREEE (reference sequence). The CDR3 covers 15 residues. V lost 2 bases and J 3 bases, leaving 9 bases between the germline ends. This chain's CDR3 is CASSFGRSYNSPLHF. As DNA, the CDR3 is TGTGCCAGCAGCTTCGGTCGGAGCTATAATTCACCCCTCCACTTT.

J is TRBJ2-7 and V is TRBV18, with D possibly TRBD2 on 5 matching bases. CDR3 length: 13 residues. Trimming removed 5 bases at V and 7 bases at J, with 15 bases between. CDR1 is KGHSH, CDR2 LQKENI, per germline. CDR3 sequence: CASSGGLVEEQYF. The CDR3 coding sequence is TGTGCCAGCTCAGGCGGGCTCGTGGAGGAGCAGTACTTC.

This clone has just one count. The CDR3 spells CASGLRREGRPYEQYF. For the CDR3, the DNA is TGTGCTAGTGGTTTGAGGCGGGAGGGCCGCCCCTACGAGCAGTACTTC. The V gene is TRBV12-5, the J gene TRBJ2-7, with 9 bases that match TRBD2. Trimming took 2 bases from V and 2 from J; bases not matched to a gene: 7. The CDR3 has 16 residues. Germline V CDR1 and CDR2: LGHNT, FRNRAP.

The V gene is TRBV5-6, the J gene TRBJ1-2, with TRBD1 as a possible D gene (5 bases). Germline V gene data show CDR1 as SGHDT and CDR2 as YYEEEE. CDR3 length: 14 amino acids. Trimming removed 0 bases from V and 7 bases from J, with 13 bases in between. CDR3 nucleotides: TGTGCCAGCAGCTTGGGGCAGGGCGTTGGTGGCTACACCTTC. It encodes CASSLGQGVGGYTF.

CDR3 sequence (DNA): TGTGCCAGCAGCTTTGGGGGATCGGGAGGGGGCTCCTACAATGAGCAGTTCTTC. This translates into CASSFGGSGGGSYNEQFF. The chain is built from TRBV7-2 and TRBJ2-1, with 8 bases matching TRBD2. The CDR3 length is 18 residues. V dropped 3 bases and J dropped 0; count of bases not matched to a gene: 10. In germline, CDR1 is SGHTA, CDR2 FQGNSA. The full variable domain, its missing parts supplied by reference TRBV7-2 and TRBJ2-1, is GAGVSQSPSNKVTEKGKDVELRCDPISGHTALYWYRQSLGQGLEFLIYFQGNSAPDKSGLPSDRFSAERTGGSVSTLTIQRTQQEDSAVYLCASSFGGSGGGSYNEQFFGPGTRLTVL.

The chain uses TRBV19 and TRBJ1-1; possible D gene TRBD1, 6 bases. Per the germline V gene, CDR1 is LNHDA and CDR2 is SQIVND (reference sequence). The CDR3 length is 13 residues. Trimming pared 5 bases from V and 3 bases from J, leaving 10 bases between. Here the CDR3 DNA reads TGTGCCAGTAGTCTGTACAGGGACACTGAAGCTTTCTTT. It translates to CASSLYRDTEAFF.

The CDR3 is CATSDTGTGGYEQYF. The CDR3 nucleotides are TGTGCCACCAGTGACACCGGGACAGGGGGCTACGAGCAGTACTTC. The rearrangement uses TRBV24-1 and TRBJ2-7; TRBD1 matches 11 bases. V lost 4 bases to trimming and J lost 3 bases; unmatched junction nucleotides: 4. The CDR3 sequence is 15 residues long. Looked up from germline, CDR1 is KGHDR and CDR2 is SFDVKD.

The chain joins TRBV10-3 to TRBJ1-6; D unresolved. The CDR3 consists of 14 residues. The germline V gene encodes CDR1 ENHRY and CDR2 SYGVKD. Trimming shortened V by 8 bases and J by 0 bases, and 8 bases separated the two germline ends. This CDR3 reads CAIGQSSYNSPLHF. The CDR3, as DNA: TGTGCCATCGGGCAAAGCTCCTATAATTCACCCCTCCACTTT.